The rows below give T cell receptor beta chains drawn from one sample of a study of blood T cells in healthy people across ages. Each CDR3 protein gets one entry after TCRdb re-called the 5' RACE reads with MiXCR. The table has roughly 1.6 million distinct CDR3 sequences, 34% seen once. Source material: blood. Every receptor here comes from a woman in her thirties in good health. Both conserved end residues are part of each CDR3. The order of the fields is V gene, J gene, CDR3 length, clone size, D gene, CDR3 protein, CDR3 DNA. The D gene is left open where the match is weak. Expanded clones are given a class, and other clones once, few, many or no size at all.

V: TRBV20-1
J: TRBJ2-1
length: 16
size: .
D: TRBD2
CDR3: CSPRGRGGRAGNEQFF
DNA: TGCAGTCCAAGGGGTAGGGGCGGGAGGGCCGGAAATGAGCAGTTCTTC

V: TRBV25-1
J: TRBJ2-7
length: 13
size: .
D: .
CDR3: CASSASPSREQYF
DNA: TGTGCCAGCAGTGCGTCCCCGTCTCGCGAGCAGTACTTC

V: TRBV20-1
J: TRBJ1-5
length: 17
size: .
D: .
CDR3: CSARDREGRGGNQPQHF
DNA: TGCAGTGCTAGAGATCGTGAGGGGCGGGGGGGCAATCAGCCCCAGCATTTT

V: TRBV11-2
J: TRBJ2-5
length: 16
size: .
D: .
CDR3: CASSLEIRGRGETQYF
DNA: TGTGCCAGCAGCTTAGAGATCAGGGGGAGGGGAGAGACCCAGTACTTC

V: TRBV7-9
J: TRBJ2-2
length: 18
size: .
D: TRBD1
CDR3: CASSLAHPQGAESGELFF
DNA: TGTGCCAGCAGCTTAGCCCACCCCCAGGGGGCCGAATCCGGGGAGCTGTTTTTT

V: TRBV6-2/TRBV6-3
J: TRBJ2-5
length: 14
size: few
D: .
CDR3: CASSPIQGVGTQYF
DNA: TGTGCCAGCAGCCCTATACAGGGAGTCGGGACCCAGTACTTC

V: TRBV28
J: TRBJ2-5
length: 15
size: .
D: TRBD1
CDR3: CAIESRDRGQETQYF
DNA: TGTGCCATCGAGTCCCGGGACAGGGGCCAAGAGACCCAGTACTTC

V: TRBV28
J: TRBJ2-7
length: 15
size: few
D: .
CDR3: CASSLSLAPSYEQYF
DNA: TGTGCCAGCAGTTTATCACTAGCCCCGTCCTACGAGCAGTACTTC

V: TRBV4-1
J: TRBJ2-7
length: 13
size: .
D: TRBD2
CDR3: CASSRGLVSEQYF
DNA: TGCGCCAGCAGCCGCGGACTAGTCAGCGAGCAGTACTTC

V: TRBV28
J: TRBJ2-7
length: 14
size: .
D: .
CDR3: CATPGLQVPYEQYF
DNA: TGTGCCACCCCGGGTCTACAGGTCCCCTACGAGCAGTACTTC

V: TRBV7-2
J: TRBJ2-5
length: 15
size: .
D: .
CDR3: CASSPWSRRDETQYF
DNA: TGTGCCAGCAGCCCTTGGAGTCGCAGGGATGAGACCCAGTACTTC

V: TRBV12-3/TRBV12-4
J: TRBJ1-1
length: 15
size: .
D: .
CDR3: CASSFFAGTNTEAFF
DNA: TGTGCCAGCAGTTTTTTTGCAGGGACCAACACTGAAGCTTTCTTT

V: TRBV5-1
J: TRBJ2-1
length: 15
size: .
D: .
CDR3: CASSLDSLVLNEQFF
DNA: TGCGCCAGCAGCTTGGATAGTCTAGTTTTAAATGAGCAGTTCTTC

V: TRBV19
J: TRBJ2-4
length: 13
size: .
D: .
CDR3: CASSMRGTNIQYF
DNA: TGTGCCAGTAGTATGAGGGGTACAAACATTCAGTACTTC

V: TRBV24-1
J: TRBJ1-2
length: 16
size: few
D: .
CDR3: CATSDPRRTDNYGYTF
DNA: TGTGCCACCAGTGATCCGAGAAGGACGGATAACTATGGCTACACCTTC

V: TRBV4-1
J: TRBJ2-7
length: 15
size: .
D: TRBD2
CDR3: CASSHGTSGSHEQYF
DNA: TGCGCCAGCAGCCATGGGACTAGCGGGAGCCACGAGCAGTACTTC

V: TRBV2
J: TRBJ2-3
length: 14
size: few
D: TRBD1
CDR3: CASSVRGRGDTQYF
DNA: TGTGCCAGCAGTGTAAGGGGGCGCGGAGATACGCAGTATTTT

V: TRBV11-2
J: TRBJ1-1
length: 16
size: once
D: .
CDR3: CASSPMQRGRDTEAFF
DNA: TGTGCCAGCAGCCCGATGCAGCGCGGCCGGGACACTGAAGCTTTCTTT

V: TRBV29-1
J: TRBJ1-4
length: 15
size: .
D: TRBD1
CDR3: CSVTGQGSTNEKLFF
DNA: TGCAGCGTGACCGGACAGGGTTCAACTAATGAAAAACTGTTTTTT

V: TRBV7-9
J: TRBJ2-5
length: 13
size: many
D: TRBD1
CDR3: CASSAGTGTAQYF
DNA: TGTGCCAGCAGCGCCGGGACAGGGACGGCCCAGTACTTC

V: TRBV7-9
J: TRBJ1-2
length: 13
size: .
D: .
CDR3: CASSRKGTDGYTF
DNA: TGTGCCAGCAGCCGAAAGGGGACGGATGGCTACACCTTC

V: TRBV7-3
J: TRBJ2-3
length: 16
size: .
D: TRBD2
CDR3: CASSESGGAGTDAQYF
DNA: TGTGCCAGCAGCGAGTCCGGGGGGGCCGGCACAGATGCGCAGTATTTT

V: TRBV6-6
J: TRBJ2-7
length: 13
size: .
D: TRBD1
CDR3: CASSVDRAHEQYF
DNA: TGTGCCAGCAGCGTGGACAGGGCCCACGAGCAGTACTTC

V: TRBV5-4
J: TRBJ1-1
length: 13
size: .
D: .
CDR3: CASNRDHDTEAFF
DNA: TGTGCCAGCAACCGGGACCATGACACTGAAGCTTTCTTT

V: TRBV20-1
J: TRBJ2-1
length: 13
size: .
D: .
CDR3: CSARDANHNEQFF
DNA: TGCAGTGCTAGGGACGCGAACCACAATGAGCAGTTCTTC

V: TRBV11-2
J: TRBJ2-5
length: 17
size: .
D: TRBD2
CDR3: CASSPYSGLAGQETQYF
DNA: TGTGCCAGCAGCCCTTACTCGGGACTAGCGGGCCAAGAGACCCAGTACTTC

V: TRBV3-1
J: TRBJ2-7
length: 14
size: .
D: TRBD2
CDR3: CASSRTSGNNEQYF
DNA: TGTGCCAGCAGCCGGACTAGCGGCAACAATGAGCAGTACTTC

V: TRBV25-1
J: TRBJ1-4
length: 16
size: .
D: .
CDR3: CASSEYAKGQAEKLFF
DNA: TGTGCCAGCAGTGAATACGCAAAGGGGCAGGCTGAAAAACTGTTTTTT

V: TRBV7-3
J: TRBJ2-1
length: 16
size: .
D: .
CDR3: CASSPTPWGPYNEQFF
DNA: TGTGCCAGCAGCCCCACCCCATGGGGCCCCTACAATGAGCAGTTCTTC

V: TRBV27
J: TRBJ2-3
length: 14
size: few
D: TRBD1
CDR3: CASRGQGWTDTQYF
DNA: TGTGCCAGCCGAGGACAGGGATGGACAGATACGCAGTATTTT

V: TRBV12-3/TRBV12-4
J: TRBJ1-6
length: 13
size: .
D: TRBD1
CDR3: CASSDRDSSPLHF
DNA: TGTGCCAGCAGTGACAGGGATAGTTCACCCCTCCACTTT

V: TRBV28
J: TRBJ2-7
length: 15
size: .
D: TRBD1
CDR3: CASSFATGPAYEQYF
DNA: TGTGCCAGCAGTTTTGCGACAGGGCCTGCCTACGAGCAGTACTTC

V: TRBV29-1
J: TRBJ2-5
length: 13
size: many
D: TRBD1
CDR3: CSVDGRGLETQYF
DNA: TGCAGCGTTGACGGCAGGGGGCTGGAGACCCAGTACTTC

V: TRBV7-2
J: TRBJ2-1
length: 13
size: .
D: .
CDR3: CASSTHVHLEQFF
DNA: TGTGCCAGCAGCACCCACGTGCATCTTGAGCAGTTCTTC

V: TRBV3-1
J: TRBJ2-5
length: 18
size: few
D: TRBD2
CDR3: CASSQDNRLSGREQTQYF
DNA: TGTGCCAGCAGCCAAGATAATCGGCTCAGCGGGAGGGAACAGACCCAGTACTTC

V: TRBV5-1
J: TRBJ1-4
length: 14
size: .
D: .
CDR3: CASSSWGGNEKLFF
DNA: TGCGCCAGCAGCTCGTGGGGGGGGAATGAAAAACTGTTTTTT

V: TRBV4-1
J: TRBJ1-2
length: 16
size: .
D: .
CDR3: CASSQEALQRTYGHTF
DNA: TGCGCCAGCAGCCAAGAGGCCCTCCAACGTACCTATGGCCACACCTTC

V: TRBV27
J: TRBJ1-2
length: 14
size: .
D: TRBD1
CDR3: CASAPGTGNYGYTF
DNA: TGTGCCAGTGCGCCCGGGACAGGGAACTATGGCTACACCTTC

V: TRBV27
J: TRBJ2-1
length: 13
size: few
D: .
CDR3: CASSFDFNNEQFF
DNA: TGTGCCAGCAGTTTCGACTTCAACAATGAGCAGTTCTTC

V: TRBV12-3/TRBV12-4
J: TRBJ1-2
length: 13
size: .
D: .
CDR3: CASSFGDFYGYTF
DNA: TGTGCCAGCAGTTTTGGGGATTTCTATGGCTACACCTTC

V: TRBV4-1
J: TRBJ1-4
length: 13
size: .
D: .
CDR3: CASSQVFREKLFF
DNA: TGCGCCAGCAGCCAAGTGTTTCGGGAAAAACTGTTTTTT

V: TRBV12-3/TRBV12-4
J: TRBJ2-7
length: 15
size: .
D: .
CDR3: CASTPGTPGGNEQYF
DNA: TGTGCCAGCACCCCCGGGACCCCGGGCGGGAACGAGCAGTACTTC